The 2 T cell receptor beta chains below all came from one sample that was sequenced in a study of T cell responses to AZD1222 COVID-19 vaccine (dated by TCRdb to the early 2020s). The sample's time point label, decoded: baseline before first vaccination. The protocol used for the library was the immunoSEQ multiplex PCR assay. TCRdb carries this immuneACCESS record with in-frame sequences only. Its versions omit some clonotypes, under half of them owing to an unresolved V gene in the studies checked, with the rest unexplained. The sample yields about 120,000 clones; 89% were counted once. The ten largest make up approximately 1.5% of the sample. The sample in question was peripheral blood, obtained on day 0 of AZD1222 vaccination. The receptor set was obtained from an adult in good health.

V usage is TRBV6-9 and J usage is TRBJ2-3, with D possibly matching TRBD2 (7 bases). With 4 bases removed from V and 1 base from J, the gap between germline ends came to 18 bases. The CDR3 has 17 residues. Germline V gene data show CDR1 as MNHGY and CDR2 as SVAAGI. CDR3 protein: CASSFRGKGGGTDTQYF. Here the CDR3 DNA reads TGTGCCAGCAGTTTCCGCGGCAAGGGGGGGGGCACAGATACGCAGTATTTT.

This clone appeared once. The rearrangement links TRBV6-5 to TRBJ1-2; D is undetermined. Looked up from germline, CDR1 is MNHEY and CDR2 is SVGAGI. This CDR3 region has 13 residues. V lost 0 bases and J 4 bases, leaving 6 bases between the germline ends. The CDR3 loop reads CASSYSGSYGYTF. The CDR3 DNA reads as TGTGCCAGCAGTTACTCAGGGAGCTATGGCTACACCTTC.